This T cell receptor (beta chain) was sequenced during a study of blood T cells in healthy people across ages. CDR3 length: 13 residues. The germline CDR1 and CDR2 sequences are SQVTM and ANQGSEA. Trimming cost V 3 bases and J 0 bases, with 9 bases left between them. Each sample had at least 6 million PBMCs isolated. Combining a sample-barcoded 5' primer with a J-beta primer mix, a second PCR ran for roughly 6 to 12 cycles. Every cDNA molecule bore a tag from a template-switch adaptor containing 12 random nucleotides. TCRdb called the 5' RACE reads again in MiXCR, with one record for every CDR3 protein. The sample consists of some 850,000 distinct CDR3 sequences, around 24% of them appearing once. The sample was also reused in another study, on T cells of mothers and their children.

The TCR sequence derives from a boy between 10 and 17 years old in good health. The chain combines TRBV29-1 with TRBJ2-7, with D possibly being TRBD2 (5 bases). Sequenced: blood. CDR3 DNA sequence: TGCAGCGTTGAGGCACGGGACTCCTACGAGCAGTACTTC. Translation gives CSVEARDSYEQYF.